This T cell receptor beta chain was retrieved from a study of T cells in Graves' hyperthyroidism and ophthalmopathy. Amplified regions were TCR beta CDR3 sequences from RNA transcripts. HTBI primers were the set used in a first-round RT-PCR of the TCR CDR3. One entry per CDR3 protein, called by TCRdb with MiXCR from the multiplex PCR reads. The table lists more than 350,000 distinct CDR3 sequences, about a sixth of them singletons. This clonotype was counted only a few times. In germline, CDR1 is MDHEN, CDR2 SYDVKM. V was pared by 1 base and J by 3 bases, with 9 bases between. The length of the CDR3 is 14 residues.

Source material: blood. The sequence was collected from a woman aged 25-40 years with Graves' hyperthyroidism that later progressed to Graves' ophthalmopathy. This chain links TRBV28 with TRBJ2-5; D is unresolved. Here the CDR3 reads CASSLYEEKETQYF. The CDR3 nucleotides read TGTGCCAGCAGTTTATATGAAGAGAAAGAGACCCAGTACTTC.